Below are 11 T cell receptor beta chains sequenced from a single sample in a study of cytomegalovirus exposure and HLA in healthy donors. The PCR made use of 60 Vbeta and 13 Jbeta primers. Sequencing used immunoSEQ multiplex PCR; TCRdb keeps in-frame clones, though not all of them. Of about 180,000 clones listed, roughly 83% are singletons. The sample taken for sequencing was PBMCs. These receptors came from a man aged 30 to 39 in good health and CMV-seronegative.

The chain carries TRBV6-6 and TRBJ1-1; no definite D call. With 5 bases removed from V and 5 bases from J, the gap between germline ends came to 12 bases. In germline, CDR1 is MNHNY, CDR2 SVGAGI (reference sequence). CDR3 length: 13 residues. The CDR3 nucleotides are TGTGCCAGCAGTCCGGTCCCGCCGACTGAAGCTTTCTTT. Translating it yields CASSPVPPTEAFF.

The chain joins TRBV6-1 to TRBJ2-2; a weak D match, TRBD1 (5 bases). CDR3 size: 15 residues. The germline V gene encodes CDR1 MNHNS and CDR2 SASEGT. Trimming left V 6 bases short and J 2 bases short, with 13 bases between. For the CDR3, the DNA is TGTGCCAGCAGAGATAGGGGATTAAACACCGGGGAGCTGTTTTTT. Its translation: CASRDRGLNTGELFF.

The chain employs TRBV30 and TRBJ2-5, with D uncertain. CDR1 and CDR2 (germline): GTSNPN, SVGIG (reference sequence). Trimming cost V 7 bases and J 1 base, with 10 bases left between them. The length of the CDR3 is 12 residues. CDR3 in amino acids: CAFFRLQETQYF. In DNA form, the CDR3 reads TGTGCCTTCTTCAGACTCCAAGAGACCCAGTACTTC.

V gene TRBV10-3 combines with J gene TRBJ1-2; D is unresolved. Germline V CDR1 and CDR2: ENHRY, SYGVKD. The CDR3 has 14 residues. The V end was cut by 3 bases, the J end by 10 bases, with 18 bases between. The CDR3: CAISDPRLSWLYTF. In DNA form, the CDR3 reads TGTGCCATCAGTGATCCTCGTCTTTCATGGCTCTACACCTTC.

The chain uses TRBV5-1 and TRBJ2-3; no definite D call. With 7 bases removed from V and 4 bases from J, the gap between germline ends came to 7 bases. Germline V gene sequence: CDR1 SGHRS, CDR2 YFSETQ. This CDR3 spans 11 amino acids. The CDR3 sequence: CASRGADTQYF. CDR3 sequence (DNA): TGCGCCAGCCGAGGAGCAGATACGCAGTATTTT.

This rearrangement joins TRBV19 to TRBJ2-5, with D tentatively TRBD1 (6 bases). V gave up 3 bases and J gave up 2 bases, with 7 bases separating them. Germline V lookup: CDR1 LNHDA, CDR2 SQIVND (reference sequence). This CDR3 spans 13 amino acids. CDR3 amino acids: CASSITGQETQYF. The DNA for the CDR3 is TGTGCCAGTAGTATCACAGGGCAAGAGACCCAGTACTTC.

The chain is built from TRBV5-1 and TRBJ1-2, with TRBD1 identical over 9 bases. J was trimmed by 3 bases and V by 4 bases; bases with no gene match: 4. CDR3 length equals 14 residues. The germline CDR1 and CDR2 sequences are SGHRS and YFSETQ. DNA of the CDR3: TGCGCCAGCAGCGTGACAGGGGGAGACTATGGCTACACCTTC. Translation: CASSVTGGDYGYTF.

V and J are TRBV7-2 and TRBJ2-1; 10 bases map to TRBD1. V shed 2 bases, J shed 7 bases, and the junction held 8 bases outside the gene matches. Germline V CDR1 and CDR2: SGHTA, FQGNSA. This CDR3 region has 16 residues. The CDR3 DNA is TGTGCCAGCAGCTTACAACCGGGACAGGGGAGTAATGAGCAGTTCTTC. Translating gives CASSLQPGQGSNEQFF.

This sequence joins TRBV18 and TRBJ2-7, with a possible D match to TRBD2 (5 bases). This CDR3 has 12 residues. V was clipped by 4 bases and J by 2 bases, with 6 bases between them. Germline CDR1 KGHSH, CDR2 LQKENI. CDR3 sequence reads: CASSLGTYEQYF. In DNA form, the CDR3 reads TGTGCCAGCTCACTCGGGACCTACGAGCAGTACTTC.

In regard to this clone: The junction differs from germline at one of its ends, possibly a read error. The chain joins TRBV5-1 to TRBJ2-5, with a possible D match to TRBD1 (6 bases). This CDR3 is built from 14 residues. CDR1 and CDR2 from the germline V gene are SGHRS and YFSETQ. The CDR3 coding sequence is TGCGCCAGCAGCTTGGTTGGACAGCCAGAGGCCCAGTACTTC. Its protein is CASSLVGQPEAQYF.

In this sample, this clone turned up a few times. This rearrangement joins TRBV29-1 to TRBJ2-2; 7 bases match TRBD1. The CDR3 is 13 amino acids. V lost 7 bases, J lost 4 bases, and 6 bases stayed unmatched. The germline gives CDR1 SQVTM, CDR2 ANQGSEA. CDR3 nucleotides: TGCAGCGCCTCGACAGGGTCCACCGGGGAGCTGTTTTTT. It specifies CSASTGSTGELFF.